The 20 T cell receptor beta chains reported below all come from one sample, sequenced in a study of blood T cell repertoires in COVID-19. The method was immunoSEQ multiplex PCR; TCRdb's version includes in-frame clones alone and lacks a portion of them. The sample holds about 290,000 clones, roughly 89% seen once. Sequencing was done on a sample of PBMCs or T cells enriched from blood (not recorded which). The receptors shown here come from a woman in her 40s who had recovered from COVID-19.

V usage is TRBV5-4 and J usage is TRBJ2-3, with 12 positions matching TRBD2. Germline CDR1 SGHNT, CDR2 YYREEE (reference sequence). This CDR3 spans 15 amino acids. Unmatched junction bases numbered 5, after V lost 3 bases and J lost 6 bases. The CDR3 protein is CASSSGLAGLDTQYF. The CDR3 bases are TGTGCCAGCAGCTCTGGACTAGCGGGACTGGATACGCAGTATTTT.

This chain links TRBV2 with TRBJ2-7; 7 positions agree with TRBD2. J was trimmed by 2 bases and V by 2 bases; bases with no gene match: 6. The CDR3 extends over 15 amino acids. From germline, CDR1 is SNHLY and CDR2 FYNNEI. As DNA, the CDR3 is TGTGCCAGCAGTGAACCAGCGGGAATCACCTACGAGCAGTACTTC. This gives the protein CASSEPAGITYEQYF. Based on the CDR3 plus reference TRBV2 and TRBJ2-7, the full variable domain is EPEVTQTPSHQVTQMGQEVILRCVPISNHLYFYWYRQILGQKVEFLVSFYNNEISEKSEIFDDQFSVERPDGSNFTLKIRSTKLEDSAMYFCASSEPAGITYEQYFGPGTRLTVT.

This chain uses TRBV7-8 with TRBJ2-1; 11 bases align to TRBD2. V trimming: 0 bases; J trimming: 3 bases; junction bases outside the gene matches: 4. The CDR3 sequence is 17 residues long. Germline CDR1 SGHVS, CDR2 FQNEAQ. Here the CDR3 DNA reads TGTGCCAGCAGCTTAGCCTTGGGACTAGCGGACTACAATGAGCAGTTCTTC. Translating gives CASSLALGLADYNEQFF.

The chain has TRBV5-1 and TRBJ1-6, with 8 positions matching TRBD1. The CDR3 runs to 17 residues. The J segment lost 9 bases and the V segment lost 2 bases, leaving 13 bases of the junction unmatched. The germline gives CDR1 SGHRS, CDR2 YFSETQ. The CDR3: CASSFMPGQGAGSPLHF. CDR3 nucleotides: TGCGCCAGCAGCTTCATGCCTGGGCAGGGGGCCGGTTCACCCCTCCACTTT.

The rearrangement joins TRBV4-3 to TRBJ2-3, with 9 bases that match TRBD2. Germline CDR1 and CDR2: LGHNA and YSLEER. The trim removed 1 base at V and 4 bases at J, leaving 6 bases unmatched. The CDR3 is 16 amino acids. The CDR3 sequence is CASSQGASGNADTQYF. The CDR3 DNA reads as TGCGCCAGCAGCCAAGGGGCTAGCGGGAACGCAGATACGCAGTATTTT.

CDR3 protein: CASSPISGGLSDNEQFF. CDR3 DNA sequence: TGTGCCAGCAGCCCGATTAGCGGGGGCCTCTCTGACAATGAGCAGTTCTTC. The chain joins TRBV4-2 to TRBJ2-1, with 9 bases fitting TRBD2. The germline gives CDR1 LGHNA, CDR2 YNFKEQ. Unmatched junction bases numbered 12, after V lost 4 bases and J lost 5 bases. The length of the CDR3 is 17 residues.

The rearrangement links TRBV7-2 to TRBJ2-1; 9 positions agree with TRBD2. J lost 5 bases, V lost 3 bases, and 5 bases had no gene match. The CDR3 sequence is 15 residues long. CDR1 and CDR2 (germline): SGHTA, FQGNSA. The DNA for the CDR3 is TGTGCCAGCAGCTTCGGGCGCGGGAGGGACAATGAGCAGTTCTTC. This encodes CASSFGRGRDNEQFF.

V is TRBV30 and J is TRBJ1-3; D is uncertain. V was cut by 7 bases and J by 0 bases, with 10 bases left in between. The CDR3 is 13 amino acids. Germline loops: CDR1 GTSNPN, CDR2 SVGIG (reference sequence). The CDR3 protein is CASPTRSGNTIYF. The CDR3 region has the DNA TGTGCCTCCCCGACACGCTCTGGAAACACCATATATTTT.

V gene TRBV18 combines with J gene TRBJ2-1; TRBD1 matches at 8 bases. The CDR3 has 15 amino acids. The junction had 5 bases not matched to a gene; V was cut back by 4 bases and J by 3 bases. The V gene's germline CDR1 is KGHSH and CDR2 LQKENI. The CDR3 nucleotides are TGTGCCAGCTCACTCAGACAGGGGAACTACAATGAGCAGTTCTTC. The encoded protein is CASSLRQGNYNEQFF.

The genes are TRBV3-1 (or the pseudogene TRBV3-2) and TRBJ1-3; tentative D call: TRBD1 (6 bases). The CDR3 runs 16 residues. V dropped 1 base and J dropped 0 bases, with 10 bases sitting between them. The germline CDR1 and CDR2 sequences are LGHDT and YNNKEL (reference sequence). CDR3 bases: TGTGCCAGCAGCCAAGCAGGGGCCATCTCTGGAAACACCATATATTTT. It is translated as CASSQAGAISGNTIYF.

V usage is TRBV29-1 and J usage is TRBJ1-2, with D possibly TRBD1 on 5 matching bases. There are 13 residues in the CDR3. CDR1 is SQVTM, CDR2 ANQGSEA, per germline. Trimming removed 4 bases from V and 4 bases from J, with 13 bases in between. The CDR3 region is CSVGSGVGYGYTF. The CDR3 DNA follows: TGCAGCGTTGGGTCGGGGGTCGGCTATGGCTACACCTTC.

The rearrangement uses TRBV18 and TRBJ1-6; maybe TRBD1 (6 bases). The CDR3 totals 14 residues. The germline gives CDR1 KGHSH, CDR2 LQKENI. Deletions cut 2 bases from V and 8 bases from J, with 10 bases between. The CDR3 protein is CASSPGGADSPLHF. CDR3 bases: TGTGCCAGCTCACCAGGGGGGGCCGATTCACCCCTCCACTTT.

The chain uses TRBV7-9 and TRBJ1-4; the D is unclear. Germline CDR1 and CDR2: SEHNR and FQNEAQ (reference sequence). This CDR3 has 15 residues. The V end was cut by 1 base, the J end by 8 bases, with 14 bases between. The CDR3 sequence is CASSLVPPEKEKLFF. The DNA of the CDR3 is TGTGCCAGCAGCTTAGTTCCCCCAGAAAAGGAAAAACTGTTTTTT. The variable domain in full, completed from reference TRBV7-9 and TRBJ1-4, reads DTGVSQNPRHKITKRGQNVTFRCDPISEHNRLYWYRQTLGQGPEFLTYFQNEAQLEKSRLLSDRFSAERPKGSFSTLEIQRTEQGDSAMYLCASSLVPPEKEKLFFGSGTQLSVL.

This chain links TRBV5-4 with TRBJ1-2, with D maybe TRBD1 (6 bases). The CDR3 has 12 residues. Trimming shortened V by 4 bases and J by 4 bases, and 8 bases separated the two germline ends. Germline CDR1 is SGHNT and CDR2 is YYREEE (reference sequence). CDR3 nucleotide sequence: TGTGCCAGCAGCGTGGACAGCTATGGCTACACCTTC. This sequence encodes CASSVDSYGYTF. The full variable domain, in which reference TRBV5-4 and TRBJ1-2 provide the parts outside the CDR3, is ETGVTQSPTHLIKTRGQQVTLRCSSQSGHNTVSWYQQALGQGPQFIFQYYREEENGRGNFPPRFSGLQFPNYSSELNVNALELDDSALYLCASSVDSYGYTFGSGTRLTVV.

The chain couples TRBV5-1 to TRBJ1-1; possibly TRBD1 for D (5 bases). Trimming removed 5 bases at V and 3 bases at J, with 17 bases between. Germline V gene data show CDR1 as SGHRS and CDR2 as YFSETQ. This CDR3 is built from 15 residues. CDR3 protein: CASSPPGGGDTEAFF. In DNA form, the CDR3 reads TGCGCCAGCAGTCCCCCGGGGGGAGGGGACACTGAAGCTTTCTTT.

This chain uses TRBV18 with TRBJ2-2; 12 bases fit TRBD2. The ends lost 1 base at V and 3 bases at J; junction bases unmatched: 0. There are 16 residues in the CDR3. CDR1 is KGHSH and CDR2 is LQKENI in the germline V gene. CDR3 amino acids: CASSPRLAGDTGELFF. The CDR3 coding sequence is TGTGCCAGCTCACCACGACTAGCGGGAGACACCGGGGAGCTGTTTTTT.

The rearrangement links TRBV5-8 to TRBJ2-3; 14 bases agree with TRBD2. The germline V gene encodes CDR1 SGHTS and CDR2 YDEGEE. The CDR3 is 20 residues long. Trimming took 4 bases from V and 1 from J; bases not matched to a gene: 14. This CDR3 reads CASSLMRTSGGYTGTDTQYF. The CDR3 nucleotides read TGTGCCAGCAGCCTAATGAGGACTAGCGGGGGGTATACTGGCACAGATACGCAGTATTTT.

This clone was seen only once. In DNA, the CDR3 is TGTGCCAGCAGCGGGGGACTAGCGGGGGGACCAGATACGCAGTATTTT. This translates into CASSGGLAGGPDTQYF. The rearrangement joins TRBV9 to TRBJ2-3, with 15 bases lining up with TRBD2. V gave up 3 bases and J gave up 4 bases; unmatched junction bases: 3. Germline-derived CDR1 and CDR2 are SGDLS and YYNGEE. CDR3 size: 16 residues.

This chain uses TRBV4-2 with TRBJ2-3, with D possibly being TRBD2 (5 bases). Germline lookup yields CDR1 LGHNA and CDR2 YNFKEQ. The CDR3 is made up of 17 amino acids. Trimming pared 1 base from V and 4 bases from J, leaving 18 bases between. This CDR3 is CASSQVPLGAVADTQYF. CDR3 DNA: TGTGCCAGCAGCCAAGTTCCCTTAGGAGCGGTAGCAGATACGCAGTATTTT.

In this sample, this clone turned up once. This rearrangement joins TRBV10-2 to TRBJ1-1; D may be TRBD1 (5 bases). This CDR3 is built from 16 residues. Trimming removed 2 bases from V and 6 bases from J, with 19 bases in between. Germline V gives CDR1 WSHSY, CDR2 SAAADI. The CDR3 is CASSERGGGFIAEAFF. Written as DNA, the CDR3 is TGCGCCAGCAGTGAGAGGGGCGGGGGGTTTATTGCTGAAGCTTTCTTT.